This TCR beta chain came from a study of neurological immune-mediated disorders. MiXCR, run by TCRdb on the 5' RACE reads, gives a single entry per CDR3 protein. Of 55,000 or so distinct CDR3 sequences listed, over 3.5% are singletons. The ends lost 7 bases at V and 2 bases at J; junction bases unmatched: 4. The CDR3 loop spans 14 amino acids. Germline lookup yields CDR1 LNHDA and CDR2 SQIVND (reference sequence). The chain couples TRBV19 to TRBJ2-7; TRBD1 matches at 11 bases. Sequenced input: CD4+ T cells from blood. This clonotype was sampled from a woman in her thirties or forties with multiple sclerosis. CDR3 sequence reads: CASNPGQGAYEQYF. CDR3 DNA sequence: TGTGCCAGTAACCCGGGACAGGGGGCCTACGAGCAGTACTTC.